This T cell receptor (beta chain) was captured in a study of T cells in Graves' hyperthyroidism and ophthalmopathy. On this clonotype: Its target is unknown.

TCR beta CDR3 sequences were amplified from RNA transcripts. Primed by the HTBI set, a first-round RT-PCR was run on the TCR CDR3. TCRdb re-called the multiplex PCR reads through MiXCR, storing one row per CDR3 protein. There are approximately 690,000 distinct CDR3 sequences in the sample; around 21% occur only once, and roughly a third lies in the top ten. The length of the CDR3 is 18 residues. V shed 6 bases and J shed 0 bases, with 21 bases lying between them. Per the germline V gene, CDR1 is DFQATT and CDR2 is SNEGSKA (reference sequence). General study findings and limits: Ophthalmopathy could be told apart from stable hyperthyroidism with a 13 V-J model. Most expanded thyroid clonotypes above 0.001 also appeared in blood.

Sequencing input: blood. The chain combines TRBV20-1 with TRBJ1-6; perhaps TRBD1 as D (6 bases). This TCR derives from a man aged 30 to 39 with Graves' ophthalmopathy. In nucleotides, the CDR3 is TGCAGTGCAACCCCGCCTACAGGGCAGAGCTCCTATAATTCACCCCTCCACTTT. This encodes CSATPPTGQSSYNSPLHF.